This TCR beta chain comes out of a study of cytomegalovirus exposure and HLA in healthy donors. The CDR3 sequence is 16 residues long. Germline trimming cut 4 bases from V and 8 bases from J; bases unmatched to any gene: 16. Per germline, CDR1 SEHNR and CDR2 FQNEAQ (reference sequence). Amplification used 60 Vbeta primers and 13 Jbeta primers. Assay used: immunoSEQ multiplex PCR; TCRdb lists only in-frame clones, some missing. The table includes about 190,000 clones, 75% to 80% detected once. Study-wide points: In a later analysis, about 17,000 TCR beta sequences were associated with HLA alleles at 0.05 false discovery rate. Earlier analysis found most TCR beta V segments productive about 90% or about 30% of the time.

About this clone itself: The antigen is undetermined.

The sample was PBMCs. The TCR originated in a woman aged 25 to 45 in good health and CMV-seropositive. The chain carries TRBV7-9 and TRBJ1-1; 7 bases line up with TRBD1. The CDR3 spells CASSSTGSTGAREAFF. As DNA, the CDR3 is TGTGCCAGCAGCTCGACGGGGTCTACAGGGGCTCGAGAAGCTTTCTTT.